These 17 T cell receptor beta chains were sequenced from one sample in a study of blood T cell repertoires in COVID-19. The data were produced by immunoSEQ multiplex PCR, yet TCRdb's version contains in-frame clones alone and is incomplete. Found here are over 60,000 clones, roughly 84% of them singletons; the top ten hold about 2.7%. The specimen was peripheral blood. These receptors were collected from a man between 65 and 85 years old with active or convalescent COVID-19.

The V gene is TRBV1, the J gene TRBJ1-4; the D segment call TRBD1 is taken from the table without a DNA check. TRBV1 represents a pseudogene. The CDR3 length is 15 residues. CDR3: CTSSRLGTVNEKLFF. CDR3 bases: TGCACCAGCAGCCGCCTAGGGACAGTTAATGAAAAACTGTTTTTT.

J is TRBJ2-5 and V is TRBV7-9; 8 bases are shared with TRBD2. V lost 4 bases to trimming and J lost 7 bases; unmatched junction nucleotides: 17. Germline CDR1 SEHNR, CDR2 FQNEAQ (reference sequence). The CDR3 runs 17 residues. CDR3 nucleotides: TGTGCCAGCAGCTCCAAGTTGGACGGGGGGGTCCGTGGGACCCAGTACTTC. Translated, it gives CASSSKLDGGVRGTQYF.

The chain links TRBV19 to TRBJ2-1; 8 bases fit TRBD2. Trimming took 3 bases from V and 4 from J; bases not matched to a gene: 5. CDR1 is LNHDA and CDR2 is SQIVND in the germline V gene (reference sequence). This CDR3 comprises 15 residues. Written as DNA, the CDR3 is TGTGCCAGTAGTATCGACGGGAGGGGATACAATGAGCAGTTCTTC. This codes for CASSIDGRGYNEQFF.

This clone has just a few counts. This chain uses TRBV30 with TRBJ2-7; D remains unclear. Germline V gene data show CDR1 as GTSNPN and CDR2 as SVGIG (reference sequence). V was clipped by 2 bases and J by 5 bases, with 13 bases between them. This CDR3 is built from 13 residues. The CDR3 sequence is CAWSHSALDEQYF. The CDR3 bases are TGTGCCTGGAGTCATAGTGCGTTGGACGAGCAGTACTTC.

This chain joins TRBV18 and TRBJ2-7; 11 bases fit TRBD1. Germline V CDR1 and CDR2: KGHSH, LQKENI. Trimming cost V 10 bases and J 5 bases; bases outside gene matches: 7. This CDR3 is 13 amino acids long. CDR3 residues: CATRTGGGDEQYF. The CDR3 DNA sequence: TGTGCCACCAGGACAGGGGGCGGCGACGAGCAGTACTTC.

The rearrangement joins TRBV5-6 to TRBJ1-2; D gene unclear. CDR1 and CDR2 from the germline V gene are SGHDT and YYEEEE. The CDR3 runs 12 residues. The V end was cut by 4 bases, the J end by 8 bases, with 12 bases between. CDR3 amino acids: CASSPTGRGYTF. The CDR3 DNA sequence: TGTGCCAGCAGCCCGACGGGTCGAGGCTACACCTTC.

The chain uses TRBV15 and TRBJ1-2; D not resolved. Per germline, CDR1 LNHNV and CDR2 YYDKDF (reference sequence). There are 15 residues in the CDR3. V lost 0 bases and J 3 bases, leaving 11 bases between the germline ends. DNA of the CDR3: TGTGCCACCAGCAGAGATACTGATCGGGACTATGGCTACACCTTC. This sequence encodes CATSRDTDRDYGYTF.

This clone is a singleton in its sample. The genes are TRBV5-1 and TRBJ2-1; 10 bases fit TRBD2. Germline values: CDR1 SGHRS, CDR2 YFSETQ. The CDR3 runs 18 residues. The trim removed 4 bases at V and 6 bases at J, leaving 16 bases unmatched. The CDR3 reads CASSPRPSGSGKGNEQFF. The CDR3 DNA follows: TGCGCCAGCAGCCCCAGACCTAGCGGGAGTGGTAAAGGCAATGAGCAGTTCTTC.

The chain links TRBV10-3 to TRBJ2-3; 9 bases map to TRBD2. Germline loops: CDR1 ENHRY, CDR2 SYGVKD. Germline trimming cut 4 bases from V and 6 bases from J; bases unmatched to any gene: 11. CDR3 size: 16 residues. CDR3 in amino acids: CAISGTGAGGPDTQYF. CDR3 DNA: TGTGCCATCAGTGGGACCGGGGCGGGGGGGCCCGATACGCAGTATTTT.

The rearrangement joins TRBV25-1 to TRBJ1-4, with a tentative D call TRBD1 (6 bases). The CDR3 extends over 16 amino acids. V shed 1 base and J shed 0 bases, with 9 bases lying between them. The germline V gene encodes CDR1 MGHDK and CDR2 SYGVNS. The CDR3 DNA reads TGTGCCAGCAGTGAATCCCGGACAGCAACTAATGAAAAACTGTTTTTT. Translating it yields CASSESRTATNEKLFF.

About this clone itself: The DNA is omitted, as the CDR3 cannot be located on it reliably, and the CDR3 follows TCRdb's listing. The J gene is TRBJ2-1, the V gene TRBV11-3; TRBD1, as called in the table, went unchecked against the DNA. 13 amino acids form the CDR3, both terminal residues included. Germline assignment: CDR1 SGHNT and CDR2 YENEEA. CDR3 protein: CASSLVGQGALFF.

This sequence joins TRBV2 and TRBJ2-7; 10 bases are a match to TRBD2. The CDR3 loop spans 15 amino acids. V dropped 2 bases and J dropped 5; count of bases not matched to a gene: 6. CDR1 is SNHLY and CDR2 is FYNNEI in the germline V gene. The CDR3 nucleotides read TGTGCCAGCAGTGAATTGCTAGCGGGAGTTGACGAGCAGTACTTC. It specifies CASSELLAGVDEQYF.

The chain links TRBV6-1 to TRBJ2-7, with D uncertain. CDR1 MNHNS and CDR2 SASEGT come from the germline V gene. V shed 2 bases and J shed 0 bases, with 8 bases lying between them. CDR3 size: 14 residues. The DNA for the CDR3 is TGTGCCAGCAGTGAAACGATTAGCTCCTACGAGCAGTACTTC. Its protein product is CASSETISSYEQYF.

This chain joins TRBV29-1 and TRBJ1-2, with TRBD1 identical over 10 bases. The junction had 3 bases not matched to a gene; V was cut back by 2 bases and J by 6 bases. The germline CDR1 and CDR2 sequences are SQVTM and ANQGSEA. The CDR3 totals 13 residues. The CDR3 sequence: CSVEPGQGHGYTF. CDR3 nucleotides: TGCAGCGTTGAACCGGGACAGGGGCATGGCTACACCTTC.

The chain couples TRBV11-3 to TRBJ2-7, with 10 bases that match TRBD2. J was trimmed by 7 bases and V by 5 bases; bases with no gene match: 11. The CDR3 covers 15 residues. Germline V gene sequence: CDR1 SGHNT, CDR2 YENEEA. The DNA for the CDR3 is TGTGCCAGCAGCCCCAGGCTAGCGGGAGTCGAGGAGCAGTACTTC. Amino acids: CASSPRLAGVEEQYF.

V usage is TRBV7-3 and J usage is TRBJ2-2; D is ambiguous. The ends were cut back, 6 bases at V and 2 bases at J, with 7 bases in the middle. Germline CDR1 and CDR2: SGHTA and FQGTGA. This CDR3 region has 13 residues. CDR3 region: CASSPLNTGELFF. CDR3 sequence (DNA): TGTGCCAGCAGTCCTCTTAACACCGGGGAGCTGTTTTTT.

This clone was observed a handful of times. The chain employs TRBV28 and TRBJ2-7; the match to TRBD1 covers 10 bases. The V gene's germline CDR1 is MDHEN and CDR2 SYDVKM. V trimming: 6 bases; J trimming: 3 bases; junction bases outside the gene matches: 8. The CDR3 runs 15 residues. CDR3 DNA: TGTGCCAGCAGCCCTGGACAGGGGGGGGACTACGAGCAGTACTTC. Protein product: CASSPGQGGDYEQYF.